This T cell receptor (beta chain) was identified in a study of STAT3 mutations in large granular lymphocyte leukemia. General study results and limits: Every T-LGLL patient had at least one immunodominant TCRbeta clonotype. All newly emerging clones after therapy were STAT3 wild type.

This clone has only a few counts. Its specificity is not known. Approximately 40,000 productive templates were obtained per sample on average. The data were produced by immunoSEQ multiplex PCR, yet TCRdb's version contains in-frame clones alone and is incomplete. Here the sample spans 2,000 or so clones, about three fifths being singletons. Germline V CDR1 and CDR2: SEHNR, FQNEAQ (reference sequence). The junction had 0 bases not matched to a gene; V was cut back by 3 bases and J by 4 bases. The CDR3 consists of 13 residues. Material: peripheral blood mononuclear cells. The sequence was obtained from a man between 60 and 75 years old with T-cell large granular lymphocyte leukemia. Some clones in this sample may be carry-over from other donors' samples. The gene calls are TRBV7-9 and TRBJ1-1, with 9 bases fitting TRBD1. The CDR3 nucleotides are TGTGCCAGCAGCTTGGGACAGGGCACTGAAGCTTTCTTT. This gives the protein CASSLGQGTEAFF.